This T cell receptor beta chain was obtained from a study of shared T cell receptors in the human thymus. TCRdb keeps only in-frame clones here, not all; method: immunoSEQ multiplex PCR. The sample lists some 700,000 clones, approximately 88% seen once, with roughly 0.0097% in the top ten. These same data were also listed under a study on human thymus T cells. From that study: Congenital heart defects were the reason for the corrective surgery that the donors, healthy Finnish infants, were having. Thymic resections from corrective heart surgery supplied the tissue. Gene usage (both V and J) appeared biased in thymic and blood repertoires.

The sample comprised thymocytes. The source is a boy in the first two years of life with a congenital heart defect.

DNA for the CDR3: TGTGCCAGCAGCGTAGGACAGGGAAGTTTCCAGCCCCAGCATTTT. Translated: CASSVGQGSFQPQHF. The V gene is TRBV9, the J gene TRBJ1-5, with 7 bases aligning to TRBD1. CDR1 and CDR2 from the germline V gene are SGDLS and YYNGEE. The J segment lost 7 bases and the V segment lost 0 bases, leaving 7 bases of the junction unmatched. This CDR3 region has 15 residues.